This TCR beta chain was captured in a study of CD8+CD57+ T cells in acquired aplastic anemia. All patients picked for sequencing had shown, by flow cytometry, an expansion of CD8+CD57+ cells. TCR beta VDJ and CDR3 profiling used genomic DNA as template. A single record per CDR3 protein comes from TCRdb applying MiXCR to the reads. The sample comprises 200,000 to 300,000 distinct CDR3 sequences, around 82% of which are singletons, and roughly 42% rests with the top ten. Per germline, CDR1 SNHLY and CDR2 FYNNEI. V shed 4 bases and J shed 4 bases, with 5 bases lying between them. The CDR3 has 12 amino acids.

The rearrangement uses TRBV2 and TRBJ1-3; D not resolved. The receptor was isolated from a human donor with aplastic anemia. Specimen: sorted CD4+, CD8+, or CD8+CD57+ T cells (not recorded which) from PBMCs. In DNA, the CDR3 is TGTGCCAGCAGTGGAGTGGGAAACACCATATATTTT. Protein product: CASSGVGNTIYF.